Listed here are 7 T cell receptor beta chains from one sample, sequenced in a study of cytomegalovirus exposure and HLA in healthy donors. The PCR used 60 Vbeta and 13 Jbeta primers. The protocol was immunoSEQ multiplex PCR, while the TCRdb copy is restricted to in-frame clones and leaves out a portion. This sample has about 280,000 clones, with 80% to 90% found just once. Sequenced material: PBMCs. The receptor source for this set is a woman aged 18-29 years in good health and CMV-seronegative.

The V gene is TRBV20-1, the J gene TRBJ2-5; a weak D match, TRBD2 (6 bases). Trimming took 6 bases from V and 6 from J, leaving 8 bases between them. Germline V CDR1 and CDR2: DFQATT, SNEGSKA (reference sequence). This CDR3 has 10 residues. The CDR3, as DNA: TGCAGTGCGGGGGGAAAGACCCAGTACTTC. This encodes CSAGGKTQYF.

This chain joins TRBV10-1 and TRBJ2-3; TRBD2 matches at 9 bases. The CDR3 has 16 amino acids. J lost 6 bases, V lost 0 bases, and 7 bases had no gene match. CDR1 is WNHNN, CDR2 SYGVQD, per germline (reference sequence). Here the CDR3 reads CASSESGRGGSDTQYF. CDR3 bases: TGCGCCAGCAGTGAGTCGGGGCGGGGGGGCTCGGATACGCAGTATTTT.

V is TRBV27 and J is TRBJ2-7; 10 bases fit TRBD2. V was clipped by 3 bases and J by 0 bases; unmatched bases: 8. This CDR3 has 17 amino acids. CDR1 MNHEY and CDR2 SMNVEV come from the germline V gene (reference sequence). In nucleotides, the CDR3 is TGTGCCAGCAGTTTCGTCAGTAGCGGGGGGATCTCCTACGAGCAGTACTTC. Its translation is CASSFVSSGGISYEQYF.

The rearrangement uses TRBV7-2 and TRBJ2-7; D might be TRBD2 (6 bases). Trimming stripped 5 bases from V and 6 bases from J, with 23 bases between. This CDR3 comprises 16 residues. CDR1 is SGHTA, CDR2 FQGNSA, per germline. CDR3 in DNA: TGTGCCAGCAGCCCTCTGCTTAAATCGGGACTTTCCGAGCAGTACTTC. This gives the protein CASSPLLKSGLSEQYF.

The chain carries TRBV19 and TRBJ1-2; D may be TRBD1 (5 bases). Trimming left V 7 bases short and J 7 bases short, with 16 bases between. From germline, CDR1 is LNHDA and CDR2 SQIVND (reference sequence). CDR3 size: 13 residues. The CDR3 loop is CASTATVWRGYTF. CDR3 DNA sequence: TGTGCCAGTACCGCGACAGTTTGGCGTGGCTACACCTTC.

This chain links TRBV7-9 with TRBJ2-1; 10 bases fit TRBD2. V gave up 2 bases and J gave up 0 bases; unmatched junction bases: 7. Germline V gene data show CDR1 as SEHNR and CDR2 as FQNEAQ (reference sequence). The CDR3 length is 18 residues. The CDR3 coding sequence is TGTGCCAGCAGCTTACCTAGCGGGGGAGTAAGCTCCTACAATGAGCAGTTCTTC. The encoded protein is CASSLPSGGVSSYNEQFF. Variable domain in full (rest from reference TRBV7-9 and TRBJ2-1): DTGVSQNPRHKITKRGQNVTFRCDPISEHNRLYWYRQTLGQGPEFLTYFQNEAQLEKSRLLSDRFSAERPKGSFSTLEIQRTEQGDSAMYLCASSLPSGGVSSYNEQFFGPGTRLTVL.

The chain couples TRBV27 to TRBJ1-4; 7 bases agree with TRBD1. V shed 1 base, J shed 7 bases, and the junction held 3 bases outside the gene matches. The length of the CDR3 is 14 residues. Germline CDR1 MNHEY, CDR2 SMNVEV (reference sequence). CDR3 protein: CASSLYGQVEKLFF. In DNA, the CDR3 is TGTGCCAGCAGTTTATATGGACAGGTTGAAAAACTGTTTTTT.